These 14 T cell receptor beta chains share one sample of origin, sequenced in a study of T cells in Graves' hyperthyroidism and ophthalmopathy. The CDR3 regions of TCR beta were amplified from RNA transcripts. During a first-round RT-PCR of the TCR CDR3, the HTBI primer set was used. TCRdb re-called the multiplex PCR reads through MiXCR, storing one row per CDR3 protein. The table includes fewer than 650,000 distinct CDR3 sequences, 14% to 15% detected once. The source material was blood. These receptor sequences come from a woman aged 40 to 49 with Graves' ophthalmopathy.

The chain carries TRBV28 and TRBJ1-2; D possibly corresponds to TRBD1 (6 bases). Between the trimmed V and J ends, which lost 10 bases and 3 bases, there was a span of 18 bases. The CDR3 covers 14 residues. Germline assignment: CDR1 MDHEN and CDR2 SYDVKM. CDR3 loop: CATGGAGAYYGYTF. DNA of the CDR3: TGTGCCACCGGAGGGGCGGGGGCCTACTATGGCTACACCTTC.

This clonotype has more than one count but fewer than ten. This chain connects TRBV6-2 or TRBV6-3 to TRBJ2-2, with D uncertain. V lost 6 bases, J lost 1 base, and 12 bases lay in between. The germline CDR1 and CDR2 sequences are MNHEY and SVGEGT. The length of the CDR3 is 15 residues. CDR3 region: CASSWARGNTGELFF. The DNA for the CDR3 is TGTGCCAGCAGCTGGGCCCGAGGGAACACCGGGGAGCTGTTTTTT.

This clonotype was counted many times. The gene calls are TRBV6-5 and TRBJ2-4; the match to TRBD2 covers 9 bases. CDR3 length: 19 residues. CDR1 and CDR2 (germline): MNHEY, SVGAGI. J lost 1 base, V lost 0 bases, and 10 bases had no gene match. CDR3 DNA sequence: TGTGCCAGCAGTTACTCTAGCGGGAGTGGGGCAGGCGCCAAAAACATTCAGTACTTC. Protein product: CASSYSSGSGAGAKNIQYF.

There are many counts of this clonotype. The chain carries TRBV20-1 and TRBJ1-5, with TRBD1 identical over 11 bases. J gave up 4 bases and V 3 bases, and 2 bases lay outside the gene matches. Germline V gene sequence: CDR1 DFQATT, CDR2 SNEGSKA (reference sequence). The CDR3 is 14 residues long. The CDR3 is CSASRDRGNQPQHF. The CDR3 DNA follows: TGCAGTGCTAGCCGGGACAGGGGGAATCAGCCCCAGCATTTT.

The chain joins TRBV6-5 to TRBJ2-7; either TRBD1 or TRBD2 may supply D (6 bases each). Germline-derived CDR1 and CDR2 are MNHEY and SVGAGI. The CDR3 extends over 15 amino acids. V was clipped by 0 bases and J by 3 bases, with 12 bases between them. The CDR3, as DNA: TGTGCCAGCAGTTACTCTAAGGGGGGTATCTACGAGCAGTACTTC. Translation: CASSYSKGGIYEQYF.

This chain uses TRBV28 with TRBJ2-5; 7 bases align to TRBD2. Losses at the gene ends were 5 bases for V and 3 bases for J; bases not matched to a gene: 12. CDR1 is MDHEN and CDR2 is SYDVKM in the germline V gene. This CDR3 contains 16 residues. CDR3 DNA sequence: TGTGCCAGCAGTCTCTCCCCCGGGGGGTTTGAAGAGACCCAGTACTTC. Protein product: CASSLSPGGFEETQYF.

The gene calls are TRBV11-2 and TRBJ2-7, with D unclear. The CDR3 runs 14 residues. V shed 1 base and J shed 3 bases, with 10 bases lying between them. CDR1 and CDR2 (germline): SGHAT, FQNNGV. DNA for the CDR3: TGTGCCAGCAGCTTAGCCCAGCCGCTCTACGAGCAGTACTTC. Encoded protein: CASSLAQPLYEQYF.

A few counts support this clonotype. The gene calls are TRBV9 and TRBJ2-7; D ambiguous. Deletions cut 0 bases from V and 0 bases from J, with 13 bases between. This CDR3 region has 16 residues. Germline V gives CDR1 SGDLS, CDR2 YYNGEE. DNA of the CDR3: TGTGCCAGCAGCGTAGCCGCCGTGGGAACCTCCTACGAGCAGTACTTC. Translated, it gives CASSVAAVGTSYEQYF.

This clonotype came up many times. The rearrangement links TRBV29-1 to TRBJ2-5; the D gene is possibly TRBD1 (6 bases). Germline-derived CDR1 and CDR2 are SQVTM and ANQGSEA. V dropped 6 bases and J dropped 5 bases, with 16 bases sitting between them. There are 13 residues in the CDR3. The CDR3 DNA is TGCAGCGTCCGACCGGACAGTTGGGAGACCCAGTACTTC. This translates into CSVRPDSWETQYF.

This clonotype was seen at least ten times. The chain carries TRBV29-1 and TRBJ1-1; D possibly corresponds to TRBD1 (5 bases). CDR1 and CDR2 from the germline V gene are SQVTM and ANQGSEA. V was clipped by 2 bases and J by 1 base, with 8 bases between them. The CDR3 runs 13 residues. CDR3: CSVEKGWNTEAFF. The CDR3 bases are TGCAGCGTTGAAAAGGGGTGGAACACTGAAGCTTTCTTT.

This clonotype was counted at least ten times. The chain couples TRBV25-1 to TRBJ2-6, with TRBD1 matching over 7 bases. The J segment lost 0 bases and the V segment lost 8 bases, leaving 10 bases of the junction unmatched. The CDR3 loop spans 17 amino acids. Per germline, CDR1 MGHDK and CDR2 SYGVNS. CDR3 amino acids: CASSTGSESSGANVLTF. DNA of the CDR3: TGTGCCAGCTCGACAGGGTCTGAGAGCTCTGGGGCCAACGTCCTGACTTTC.

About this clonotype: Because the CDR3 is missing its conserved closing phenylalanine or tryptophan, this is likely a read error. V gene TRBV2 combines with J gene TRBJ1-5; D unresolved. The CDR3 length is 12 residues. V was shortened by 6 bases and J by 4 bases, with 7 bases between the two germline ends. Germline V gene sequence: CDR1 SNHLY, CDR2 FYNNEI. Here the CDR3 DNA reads TGTGCCAGCAGCAGGAGTAATCAGCCCCAGCATCTT. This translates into CASSRSNQPQHL.

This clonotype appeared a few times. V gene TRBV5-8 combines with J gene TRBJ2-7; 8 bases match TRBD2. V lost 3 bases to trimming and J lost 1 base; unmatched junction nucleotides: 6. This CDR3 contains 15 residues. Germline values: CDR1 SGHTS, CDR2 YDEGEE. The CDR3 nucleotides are TGTGCCAGCAGCTCCCAAGCGGGAGCGTCCTACGAGCAGTACTTC. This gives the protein CASSSQAGASYEQYF.

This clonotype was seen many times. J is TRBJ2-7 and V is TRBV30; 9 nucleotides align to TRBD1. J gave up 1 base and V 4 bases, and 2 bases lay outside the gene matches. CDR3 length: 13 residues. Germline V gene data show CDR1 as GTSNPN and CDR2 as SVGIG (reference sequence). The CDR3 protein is CAWTGTGSYEQYF. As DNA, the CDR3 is TGTGCCTGGACCGGGACAGGGTCCTACGAGCAGTACTTC.